What follows are 27 T cell receptor beta chains derived from one specimen sequenced in a study of beta chain features in type 1 diabetes. Study outcomes and limitations: Type 1 diabetes patients had moderately but significantly shorter TCRB CDR3s in all four CD4+ subsets.

Which antigens these TCRs recognize remains unknown. Sequenced material consisted of expressed TCRB transcripts (all of the isolated RNA was reverse transcribed). Repertoires were generated with immunoSEQ multiplex PCR, while TCRdb's copy carries only in-frame clones and drops some. The repertoire holds 130,000 or so clones, with 17% as singletons. The sequencing input was central memory CD4+ T cells from blood. These receptors were obtained from a man between 18 and 35 years old with type 1 diabetes.

The chain links TRBV4-3 to TRBJ2-7; 10 bases are a match to TRBD2. V gave up 1 base and J gave up 4 bases; unmatched junction bases: 7. Germline CDR1 LGHNA, CDR2 YSLEER. The CDR3 spans 16 residues. The CDR3 DNA sequence: TGCGCCAGCAGCCAAGCGGCTAGCGGGGGTATGTACGAGCAGTACTTC. Translating it yields CASSQAASGGMYEQYF.

This clone was seen only a few times. This sequence joins TRBV6-5 and TRBJ1-6; D is uncertain. V was shortened by 0 bases and J by 8 bases, with 11 bases between the two germline ends. The CDR3 is 15 residues long. Germline-derived CDR1 and CDR2 are MNHEY and SVGAGI. CDR3 residues: CASSYSGEGDSPLHF. As DNA, the CDR3 is TGTGCCAGCAGTTACTCCGGGGAGGGTGATTCACCCCTCCACTTT.

Only a few counts were recorded for this clone. This chain connects TRBV5-4 to TRBJ1-4; TRBD1 matches 10 bases. After removal of 4 bases from V and 8 bases from J, the junction contained 11 bases not matched to a gene. Germline V gene sequence: CDR1 SGHNT, CDR2 YYREEE (reference sequence). The CDR3 length is 16 residues. The CDR3 region is CASSGGTGEVVEKLFF. CDR3 nucleotides: TGTGCCAGCAGCGGCGGGACAGGGGAAGTTGTGGAAAAACTGTTTTTT.

The chain is built from TRBV7-9 and TRBJ2-1; D call uncertain. Germline values: CDR1 SEHNR, CDR2 FQNEAQ (reference sequence). The V end was cut by 5 bases, the J end by 12 bases, with 11 bases between. The CDR3 contains 11 residues. The CDR3 bases are TGTGCCAGCAGCCAGGACCGCGTGCAGTTCTTC. Its protein product is CASSQDRVQFF.

By share, this clone ranks as large. The same CDR3 arises from other DNA sequences in this sample as well. The rearrangement joins TRBV4-3 to TRBJ2-7; 10 nucleotides line up with TRBD2. With 4 bases clipped from V and 0 bases from J, the junction kept 6 bases outside the gene matches. The CDR3 covers 16 residues. Germline-derived CDR1 and CDR2 are LGHNA and YSLEER. The CDR3 is CASSLLAGPSSYEQYF. The CDR3 DNA reads TGCGCCAGCAGCCTACTAGCGGGGCCGAGCTCCTACGAGCAGTACTTC.

Remarks on this clone: The junction departs from the called germline gene at one end, perhaps through a read error. The rearrangement joins TRBV7-2 to TRBJ2-2; D is unresolved. Germline V gives CDR1 SGHTA, CDR2 FQGNSA. CDR3 length: 15 residues. CDR3 nucleotide sequence: TGTGCCAGCAGCTTATACGACAAGAACTCCGGGGAGCTGTTTTTT. Encoded protein: CASSLYDKNSGELFF.

This clone was seen a handful of times. The V call is TRBV19, the J call TRBJ2-3; 8 bases align to TRBD2. The junction had 4 bases not matched to a gene; V was cut back by 8 bases and J by 0 bases. This CDR3 region has 14 residues. Germline V gene data show CDR1 as LNHDA and CDR2 as SQIVND (reference sequence). CDR3 bases: TGTGCCAGTTCACAGCGGGAGAGCACAGATACGCAGTATTTT. Residues: CASSQRESTDTQYF. Full variable domain (outside the CDR3, taken from reference TRBV19 and TRBJ2-3): DGGITQSPKYLFRKEGQNVTLSCEQNLNHDAMYWYRQDPGQGLRLIYYSQIVNDFQKGDIAEGYSVSREKKESFPLTVTSAQKNPTAFYLCASSQRESTDTQYFGPGTRLTVL.

This clone occurred a few times. This chain joins TRBV7-2 and TRBJ2-2, with 8 bases lining up with TRBD2. This CDR3 has 14 amino acids. Germline-derived CDR1 and CDR2 are SGHTA and FQGNSA. Trimming at V came to 5 bases and at J to 6 bases, leaving 5 bases not matched to a gene. The CDR3 loop reads CASSRSGSPGELFF. The CDR3 nucleotides are TGTGCCAGCAGCCGCAGCGGGAGTCCCGGGGAGCTGTTTTTT.

This chain uses TRBV9 with TRBJ2-2; D gene ambiguous. V was shortened by 0 bases and J by 6 bases, with 12 bases between the two germline ends. The CDR3 totals 15 residues. Germline V lookup: CDR1 SGDLS, CDR2 YYNGEE. CDR3: CASSVVDTPPGELFF. In DNA, the CDR3 is TGTGCCAGCAGCGTAGTTGACACGCCGCCCGGGGAGCTGTTTTTT.

There are many counts of this clone. No conserved phenylalanine or tryptophan ends this CDR3, so it is likely a read error. Because the CDR3's place on the DNA is in doubt, the DNA is left out and the CDR3 is given as listed by TCRdb. J is TRBJ1-1 and V is TRBV30; TRBD1 is taken as the D call from the table, unchecked against the DNA. Germline V lookup: CDR1 GTSNPN, CDR2 SVGIG (reference sequence). The CDR3 is 15 amino acids long, termini counted. This chain's CDR3 is CAWSVQFSGTAIPHL.

The table lists this clone with a few counts. The gene calls are TRBV7-9 and TRBJ1-2; D is unresolved. Trimming cost V 4 bases and J 8 bases, with 11 bases left between them. This CDR3 contains 12 residues. From germline, CDR1 is SEHNR and CDR2 FQNEAQ (reference sequence). Written as DNA, the CDR3 is TGTGCCAGCAGCTCGGACGGCTTCGGCTACACCTTC. This encodes CASSSDGFGYTF.

The rearrangement joins TRBV7-9 to TRBJ1-4; D not resolved. The CDR3 sequence is 13 residues long. Germline V CDR1 and CDR2: SEHNR, FQNEAQ (reference sequence). The V gene lost 1 base and the J gene lost 10 bases, with 10 bases spanning the gap. As DNA, the CDR3 is TGTGCCAGCAGCTTAGAAAGTGGGGTAAAACTGTTTTTT. It yields the protein CASSLESGVKLFF.

This sequence joins TRBV18 and TRBJ2-3, with 7 bases aligning to TRBD1. The CDR3 consists of 14 residues. Germline assignment: CDR1 KGHSH and CDR2 LQKENI. J lost 0 bases, V lost 5 bases, and 2 bases had no gene match. This CDR3 reads CASSLGGSTDTQYF. Written as DNA, the CDR3 is TGTGCCAGCTCATTAGGGGGCAGCACAGATACGCAGTATTTT.

This chain connects TRBV7-9 to TRBJ2-1, with 11 bases fitting TRBD2. V was clipped by 6 bases and J by 5 bases; unmatched bases: 0. The CDR3 consists of 13 residues. Germline CDR1 reads SEHNR; CDR2 reads FQNEAQ (reference sequence). The CDR3 reads CASRTSGDNEQFF. DNA for the CDR3: TGTGCCAGCAGGACTAGCGGGGACAATGAGCAGTTCTTC.

The V gene is TRBV9, the J gene TRBJ2-5, with 8 bases matching TRBD1. This CDR3 comprises 15 residues. With 4 bases clipped from V and 5 bases from J, the junction kept 10 bases outside the gene matches. Germline lookup yields CDR1 SGDLS and CDR2 YYNGEE. Here the CDR3 DNA reads TGTGCCAGCAGCCCCCAGGGACAGGCCGGGGAGACCCAGTACTTC. Protein product: CASSPQGQAGETQYF.

This clone was seen more than once but under ten times. The chain has TRBV6-4 and TRBJ2-3; no reliable D call. CDR1 is MRHNA, CDR2 SNTAGT, per germline. The V end was cut by 8 bases, the J end by 6 bases, with 12 bases between. This CDR3 contains 12 residues. The CDR3 DNA follows: TGTGCCAGCTCGGCTGGCTCTGATACGCAGTATTTT. Its translation: CASSAGSDTQYF.

This clone showed up just a few times. The chain links TRBV29-1 to TRBJ2-1, with D tentatively TRBD1 or TRBD2 (5 bases each). V shed 6 bases and J shed 0 bases, with 27 bases lying between them. In germline, CDR1 is SQVTM, CDR2 ANQGSEA. This CDR3 is 19 amino acids long. The CDR3 is CSVDPGPRALASSYNEQFF. As DNA, the CDR3 is TGCAGCGTCGATCCGGGACCGAGGGCTTTAGCTAGCTCCTACAATGAGCAGTTCTTC.

The chain employs TRBV2 and TRBJ1-1; D is unclear. CDR1 is SNHLY, CDR2 FYNNEI, per germline. The CDR3 extends over 13 amino acids. With 4 bases removed from V and 4 bases from J, the gap between germline ends came to 10 bases. The chain's CDR3 is CASSVGVGTEAFF. CDR3 sequence (DNA): TGTGCCAGCAGTGTAGGAGTGGGCACTGAAGCTTTCTTT.

This clone occurred a few times. The chain is built from TRBV18 and TRBJ2-7; a possible D gene is TRBD1 (6 bases). The V gene lost 0 bases and the J gene lost 5 bases, with 14 bases spanning the gap. This CDR3 has 15 amino acids. The germline gives CDR1 KGHSH, CDR2 LQKENI. Here the CDR3 DNA reads TGTGCCAGCTCACCACCGGGACAAATCGGCCACGAGCAGTACTTC. The encoded protein is CASSPPGQIGHEQYF.

The sample holds a few counts of this clone. The CDR3 nucleotides are TGTGCCAGCAGTCTGAGCGGGAGTGGGTCCTACGAGCAGTACTTC. This codes for CASSLSGSGSYEQYF. The chain recombines TRBV6-5 with TRBJ2-7, with TRBD2 identical over 8 bases. This CDR3 comprises 15 residues. The germline V gene has CDR1 MNHEY and CDR2 SVGAGI. Unmatched junction bases numbered 7, after V lost 5 bases and J lost 1 base.

This sequence joins TRBV18 and TRBJ2-1, with D unresolved. The CDR3 is made up of 13 amino acids. With 0 bases removed from V and 5 bases from J, the gap between germline ends came to 5 bases. Germline V gene sequence: CDR1 KGHSH, CDR2 LQKENI. CDR3 sequence: CASSPPTDNEQFF. CDR3 coding DNA: TGTGCCAGCTCACCACCCACCGACAATGAGCAGTTCTTC.

The chain links TRBV4-3 to TRBJ2-1; 7 bases fit TRBD1. The germline V gene has CDR1 LGHNA and CDR2 YSLEER. The junction had 2 bases not matched to a gene; V was cut back by 1 base and J by 11 bases. This CDR3 contains 12 residues. CDR3 sequence reads: CASSQGGGKQFF. The CDR3, as DNA: TGCGCCAGCAGCCAAGGAGGGGGCAAGCAGTTCTTC.

This clone was seen only a few times. CDR3 DNA: TGTGCCAGCAGCCCAGGGGTGGGGGCGCGGGCAGATACGCAGTATTTT. This translates into CASSPGVGARADTQYF. This chain connects TRBV7-6 to TRBJ2-3; D might be TRBD1 (6 bases). Germline V gene sequence: CDR1 SGHVS, CDR2 FNYEAQ. This CDR3 comprises 16 residues. Trimming cost V 5 bases and J 4 bases, with 19 bases left between them.

In regard to this clone: Since a far larger clone is one base different, this is likely a read error. The V gene is TRBV30, the J gene TRBJ1-1; a possible D gene is TRBD1 (6 bases). Trimming took off 0 bases at V and 5 bases at J, with 19 bases between the two ends. Germline assignment: CDR1 GTSNPN and CDR2 SVGIG (reference sequence). This CDR3 has 16 amino acids. This CDR3 is CAWSVLWTVFQTEAFF. CDR3 nucleotides: TGTGCCTGGAGTGTACTCTGGACAGTCTTTCAGACTGAAGCTTTCTTT.

This clone has just a few counts. The chain uses TRBV2 and TRBJ2-2, with D possibly being TRBD1 (10 bases). The germline gives CDR1 SNHLY, CDR2 FYNNEI. The V and J ends lost 10 bases and 3 bases respectively, with 36 bases between them. The CDR3 loop spans 21 amino acids. The CDR3 sequence: CATSGTGVVGSGRSDTGELFF. CDR3 in DNA: TGTGCCACCTCCGGGACAGGGGTAGTTGGTAGCGGGAGATCGGACACCGGGGAGCTGTTTTTT. Full variable domain (outside the CDR3, taken from reference TRBV2 and TRBJ2-2): EPEVTQTPSHQVTQMGQEVILRCVPISNHLYFYWYRQILGQKVEFLVSFYNNEISEKSEIFDDQFSVERPDGSNFTLKIRSTKLEDSAMYFCATSGTGVVGSGRSDTGELFFGEGSRLTVL.

The J gene is TRBJ2-5, the V gene TRBV9; 9 positions agree with TRBD2. Germline CDR1 is SGDLS and CDR2 is YYNGEE. This CDR3 is 17 amino acids long. The trim removed 3 bases at V and 6 bases at J, leaving 15 bases unmatched. CDR3 sequence reads: CASSAGPGSGGFKTQYF. CDR3 in DNA: TGTGCCAGCAGCGCCGGCCCCGGTAGCGGGGGTTTTAAGACCCAGTACTTC.

This clone was counted between two and nine times. The chain uses TRBV2 and TRBJ2-7; tentative D call: TRBD1 (5 bases). Trimming removed 6 bases at V and 4 bases at J, with 10 bases between. The CDR3 is made up of 12 amino acids. Germline V lookup: CDR1 SNHLY, CDR2 FYNNEI. This chain's CDR3 is CASSAQGYEQYF. The DNA for the CDR3 is TGTGCCAGCAGCGCCCAGGGATACGAGCAGTACTTC.